Listed below are T cell receptor beta chains from one sample, sequenced in a study of long-term antiretroviral therapy in people with HIV. The table came from immunoSEQ multiplex PCR; TCRdb's copy has only in-frame clones and leaves some out. Among about 26,000 clones listed, 85% were seen once. Sequences were derived from unsorted PBMCs, sampled 4.7 to 5 years after starting antiretroviral therapy. The source of these receptors is a man aged 40-49 years with HIV. The CDR3 runs from the conserved cysteine through the conserved F or W. Each record gives: V gene, clone size, CDR3 length, J gene, D gene, CDR3 DNA, CDR3 protein. The D gene is left open where the match is weak. The size of a clone is reported for some rows only, either as once, few or many, or as a class for expanded clones.

v_call: TRBV29-1
clone_size: -
cdr3_length: 11
j_call: TRBJ1-1
d_call: -
cdr3_nt: TGCAGCGTTGAAGATCGGATGGAAGCTTTCTTT
cdr3_aa: CSVEDRMEAFF

v_call: TRBV18
clone_size: -
cdr3_length: 13
j_call: TRBJ2-7
d_call: -
cdr3_nt: TGTGCCAGCTCACCACGACAGCTCTACGAGCAGTACTTC
cdr3_aa: CASSPRQLYEQYF

v_call: TRBV14
clone_size: -
cdr3_length: 19
j_call: TRBJ1-3
d_call: TRBD1
cdr3_nt: TGTGCCAGCAGCCAAGATTGGGGACAGAGAAAAAACTCTGGAAACACCATATATTTT
cdr3_aa: CASSQDWGQRKNSGNTIYF

v_call: TRBV28
clone_size: -
cdr3_length: 14
j_call: TRBJ1-5
d_call: -
cdr3_nt: TGTGCCAGCAGTTTCCGGAATAGCAATCAGCCCCAGCATTTT
cdr3_aa: CASSFRNSNQPQHF

v_call: TRBV5-4
clone_size: -
cdr3_length: 16
j_call: TRBJ1-6
d_call: -
cdr3_nt: TGTGCCAGCAGCCCGGACAGTTTAGGGTTAAATTCACCCCTCCACTTT
cdr3_aa: CASSPDSLGLNSPLHF

v_call: TRBV6-5
clone_size: few
cdr3_length: 14
j_call: TRBJ1-1
d_call: TRBD1
cdr3_nt: TGTGCCAGCAGCTTAAACAGGGGGCGGGGTGAAGCTTTCTTT
cdr3_aa: CASSLNRGRGEAFF

v_call: TRBV7-9
clone_size: once
cdr3_length: 15
j_call: TRBJ2-1
d_call: TRBD2
cdr3_nt: TGTGCCAGCAGCCACAGTCTAGCGGGAGCAAATGAGCAGTTCTTC
cdr3_aa: CASSHSLAGANEQFF

v_call: TRBV5-8
clone_size: -
cdr3_length: 11
j_call: TRBJ2-1
d_call: -
cdr3_nt: TGTGCCAGCAGCCCCCGGCGGGAGCAGTTCTTC
cdr3_aa: CASSPRREQFF

v_call: TRBV6-1
clone_size: -
cdr3_length: 18
j_call: TRBJ2-3
d_call: TRBD2
cdr3_nt: TGTGCCAGCAGTGGACTAGCGGGGGGCCCGATATGGACAGATACGCAGTATTTT
cdr3_aa: CASSGLAGGPIWTDTQYF

v_call: TRBV6-5
clone_size: -
cdr3_length: 14
j_call: TRBJ2-7
d_call: TRBD2
cdr3_nt: TGTGCCAGCAGACTAGCGGGAGGGCTGTACGAGCAGTACTTC
cdr3_aa: CASRLAGGLYEQYF

v_call: TRBV5-6
clone_size: once
cdr3_length: 15
j_call: TRBJ1-3
d_call: -
cdr3_nt: TGTGCCAGCAGCTTTGGGGGGAGCTCTGGAAACACCATATATTTT
cdr3_aa: CASSFGGSSGNTIYF

v_call: TRBV11-2
clone_size: once
cdr3_length: 17
j_call: TRBJ2-4
d_call: -
cdr3_nt: TGTGCCAGCAGCTTAGTAGAGGGGAAGTCTGTAAAAAACATTCAGTACTTC
cdr3_aa: CASSLVEGKSVKNIQYF

v_call: TRBV23-1
clone_size: -
cdr3_length: 14
j_call: TRBJ2-7
d_call: TRBD2
cdr3_nt: TGCGCCAGCAGTCAATCGAATGGACGGAGCGGGGAGTACTTC
cdr3_aa: CASSQSNGRSGEYF

v_call: TRBV6-4
clone_size: -
cdr3_length: 14
j_call: TRBJ1-1
d_call: -
cdr3_nt: TGTGCCAGCAGTGACCAGGCGGGGAACACTGAAGCTTTCTTT
cdr3_aa: CASSDQAGNTEAFF

v_call: TRBV7-9
clone_size: -
cdr3_length: 13
j_call: TRBJ2-5
d_call: -
cdr3_nt: TGTGCCAGCAGCTATTCTAGGGGGGAGACCCAGTACTTC
cdr3_aa: CASSYSRGETQYF

v_call: TRBV19
clone_size: -
cdr3_length: 15
j_call: TRBJ2-7
d_call: TRBD2
cdr3_nt: TGTGCCAGTAGTCCCAGCGGGAGGGCCAGCTACGAGCAGTACTTC
cdr3_aa: CASSPSGRASYEQYF

v_call: TRBV14
clone_size: -
cdr3_length: 16
j_call: TRBJ1-6
d_call: -
cdr3_nt: TGTGCCAGCAGCCAAGAGTGGGGGCGCGGTAATTCACCCCTCCACTTT
cdr3_aa: CASSQEWGRGNSPLHF

v_call: TRBV14
clone_size: -
cdr3_length: 13
j_call: TRBJ2-3
d_call: -
cdr3_nt: TGTGCCAGCAGCCAAACGAGGCTAAATACGCAGTATTTT
cdr3_aa: CASSQTRLNTQYF

v_call: TRBV5-1
clone_size: -
cdr3_length: 13
j_call: TRBJ1-2
d_call: -
cdr3_nt: TGCGCCAGCAGTCCCGGGGGGAACTATGGCTACACCTTC
cdr3_aa: CASSPGGNYGYTF

v_call: TRBV2
clone_size: -
cdr3_length: 15
j_call: TRBJ1-1
d_call: -
cdr3_nt: TGTGCCAGCAGGATAGGGGGACTTATGAACACTGAAGCTTTCTTT
cdr3_aa: CASRIGGLMNTEAFF

v_call: TRBV19
clone_size: -
cdr3_length: 12
j_call: TRBJ2-3
d_call: -
cdr3_nt: TGTGCCAGTACCTCGACAGCAGATACGCAGTATTTT
cdr3_aa: CASTSTADTQYF

v_call: TRBV28
clone_size: -
cdr3_length: 17
j_call: TRBJ1-3
d_call: TRBD1
cdr3_nt: TGTGCCAGCAGTTTCGTAGGACAGGGCCGGCATGGAAACACCATATATTTT
cdr3_aa: CASSFVGQGRHGNTIYF

v_call: TRBV7-9
clone_size: -
cdr3_length: 12
j_call: TRBJ2-1
d_call: -
cdr3_nt: TGTGCCAGCAGCTTAGGAAGTCATGAGCAGTTCTTC
cdr3_aa: CASSLGSHEQFF

v_call: TRBV6-1
clone_size: -
cdr3_length: 17
j_call: TRBJ2-3
d_call: TRBD2
cdr3_nt: TGTGCCAGCAGTGAGGAGGTAGCGGGAGGGAGGGGAGATACGCAGTATTTT
cdr3_aa: CASSEEVAGGRGDTQYF

v_call: TRBV6-5
clone_size: -
cdr3_length: 14
j_call: TRBJ2-1
d_call: -
cdr3_nt: TGTGCCAGCAGTTACAGGGGCTCCTACAATGAGCAGTTCTTC
cdr3_aa: CASSYRGSYNEQFF

v_call: TRBV18
clone_size: -
cdr3_length: 16
j_call: TRBJ2-7
d_call: TRBD2
cdr3_nt: TGTGCCAGCTCGACTTTGAGCGGGAGGCCACTCTACGAGCAGTACTTC
cdr3_aa: CASSTLSGRPLYEQYF

v_call: TRBV9
clone_size: -
cdr3_length: 12
j_call: TRBJ1-1
d_call: -
cdr3_nt: TGTGCCAGCAGCGTAGGAGGGGGTAAGGCTTTCTTT
cdr3_aa: CASSVGGGKAFF

v_call: TRBV5-1
clone_size: -
cdr3_length: 14
j_call: TRBJ2-7
d_call: -
cdr3_nt: TGCGCCAGCAGCTTGGTCTACCCGTCCTACGAGCAGTACTTC
cdr3_aa: CASSLVYPSYEQYF

v_call: TRBV6-5
clone_size: -
cdr3_length: 15
j_call: TRBJ2-1
d_call: TRBD2
cdr3_nt: TGTGCCAGCAGCCCCCGACTAGCGGGGCTCAATGAGCAGTTCTTC
cdr3_aa: CASSPRLAGLNEQFF

v_call: TRBV18
clone_size: -
cdr3_length: 15
j_call: TRBJ1-3
d_call: -
cdr3_nt: TGTGCCAGCTCACCCAGATCCCTCTCTGGAAACACCATATATTTT
cdr3_aa: CASSPRSLSGNTIYF

v_call: TRBV5-6
clone_size: -
cdr3_length: 16
j_call: TRBJ2-3
d_call: TRBD2
cdr3_nt: TGTGCCAGCAGCCTGGGACTAGCGGGGGACACAGATACGCAGTATTTT
cdr3_aa: CASSLGLAGDTDTQYF

v_call: TRBV7-9
clone_size: few
cdr3_length: 12
j_call: TRBJ1-5
d_call: -
cdr3_nt: TGTGCCAGCAGCGATAGCAATCAGCCCCAGCATTTT
cdr3_aa: CASSDSNQPQHF

v_call: TRBV10-3
clone_size: -
cdr3_length: 13
j_call: TRBJ1-4
d_call: -
cdr3_nt: TGTGCCATCAGTGACGGGCTGAATGAAAAACTGTTTTTT
cdr3_aa: CAISDGLNEKLFF

v_call: TRBV20-1
clone_size: -
cdr3_length: 11
j_call: TRBJ2-1
d_call: -
cdr3_nt: TGCAGTGCTAGACTAGTGGCTGAGCAGTTCTTC
cdr3_aa: CSARLVAEQFF

v_call: TRBV5-1
clone_size: once
cdr3_length: 16
j_call: TRBJ2-1
d_call: TRBD2
cdr3_nt: TGCGCCAGCAGCCGGGTCAGCGGGAGCGGGGACAATGAGCAGTTCTTC
cdr3_aa: CASSRVSGSGDNEQFF

v_call: TRBV5-1
clone_size: -
cdr3_length: 14
j_call: TRBJ2-2
d_call: TRBD1
cdr3_nt: TGCGCCAGCCGGGACAGGGCAATCACCGGGGAGCTGTTTTTT
cdr3_aa: CASRDRAITGELFF

v_call: TRBV4-1
clone_size: once
cdr3_length: 18
j_call: TRBJ2-2
d_call: TRBD2
cdr3_nt: TGCGCCAGCAGCCAAGTGGCGGGGGAGTTCGCGAACACCGGGGAGCTGTTTTTT
cdr3_aa: CASSQVAGEFANTGELFF

v_call: TRBV10-1
clone_size: -
cdr3_length: 14
j_call: TRBJ2-7
d_call: TRBD2
cdr3_nt: TGCGCCAGCAGTGAAGGGCTAGCGGGAGGCACAAAGTACTTC
cdr3_aa: CASSEGLAGGTKYF

v_call: TRBV18
clone_size: -
cdr3_length: 16
j_call: TRBJ1-5
d_call: -
cdr3_nt: TGTGCCAGCTCACCCCAGACAGTTTATAGCAATCAGCCCCAGCATTTT
cdr3_aa: CASSPQTVYSNQPQHF

v_call: TRBV5-1
clone_size: -
cdr3_length: 13
j_call: TRBJ1-1
d_call: -
cdr3_nt: TGCGCCAGCAGGACAGTCACGAACACTGAAGCTTTCTTT
cdr3_aa: CASRTVTNTEAFF

v_call: TRBV4-3
clone_size: -
cdr3_length: 14
j_call: TRBJ2-7
d_call: -
cdr3_nt: TGCGCCAGCAGCCAAGAGTGGGTAGGCTACGAGCAGTACTTC
cdr3_aa: CASSQEWVGYEQYF

v_call: TRBV6-6
clone_size: once
cdr3_length: 15
j_call: TRBJ1-1
d_call: -
cdr3_nt: TGTGCCAGCAGTTACCTCGGGGGCGGGAACACTGAAGCTTTCTTT
cdr3_aa: CASSYLGGGNTEAFF

v_call: TRBV27
clone_size: -
cdr3_length: 16
j_call: TRBJ2-1
d_call: TRBD2
cdr3_nt: TGTGCCCGCACTCCCCTAGCGGAAAAGTCCTACAATGAGCAGTTCTTC
cdr3_aa: CARTPLAEKSYNEQFF

v_call: TRBV27
clone_size: -
cdr3_length: 12
j_call: TRBJ2-2
d_call: -
cdr3_nt: TGTGCCAGCAGCCCATACACCGGGGAGCTGTTTTTT
cdr3_aa: CASSPYTGELFF

v_call: TRBV4-2
clone_size: few
cdr3_length: 13
j_call: TRBJ2-7
d_call: -
cdr3_nt: TGTGCCAGCAGCCGACAGCATCCCTACGAGCAGTACTTC
cdr3_aa: CASSRQHPYEQYF

v_call: TRBV27
clone_size: -
cdr3_length: 17
j_call: TRBJ2-1
d_call: -
cdr3_nt: TGTGCCAGCAGTTTAAGAGGGGACCCCCTCTCCTACAATGAGCAGTTCTTC
cdr3_aa: CASSLRGDPLSYNEQFF

v_call: TRBV6-5
clone_size: -
cdr3_length: 12
j_call: TRBJ1-5
d_call: -
cdr3_nt: TGTGCCAGCGGGACCCTCCCGCCGGCCCAGCATTTT
cdr3_aa: CASGTLPPAQHF

v_call: TRBV9
clone_size: -
cdr3_length: 16
j_call: TRBJ2-7
d_call: TRBD2
cdr3_nt: TGTGCCAGCAGCCCAACGGGGGGAGGCGGGTTCTACGAGCAGTACTTC
cdr3_aa: CASSPTGGGGFYEQYF

v_call: TRBV27
clone_size: -
cdr3_length: 15
j_call: TRBJ1-3
d_call: -
cdr3_nt: TGTGCCAGCAGTCCGACGATGATCTCTGGAAACACCATATATTTT
cdr3_aa: CASSPTMISGNTIYF

v_call: TRBV11-2
clone_size: -
cdr3_length: 16
j_call: TRBJ2-3
d_call: -
cdr3_nt: TGTGCCAGCAGCTTAGATCAGGGCGGCTTCACCAATACGCAGTATTTT
cdr3_aa: CASSLDQGGFTNTQYF

v_call: TRBV7-8
clone_size: once
cdr3_length: 18
j_call: TRBJ1-5
d_call: -
cdr3_nt: TGTGCCAGCAGCTTAGCGTCCCAGATAATAGGGAGCAATCAGCCCCAGCATTTT
cdr3_aa: CASSLASQIIGSNQPQHF

v_call: TRBV5-1
clone_size: -
cdr3_length: 18
j_call: TRBJ2-2
d_call: TRBD1
cdr3_nt: TGCGCCAGCAGCCTAACCTCGACAGGGCCAATAGATACCGGGGAGCTGTTTTTT
cdr3_aa: CASSLTSTGPIDTGELFF

v_call: TRBV7-9
clone_size: -
cdr3_length: 16
j_call: TRBJ2-7
d_call: -
cdr3_nt: TGTGCCAGCAGCTTAGTCGGGTTCCCGGACTCCTACGAGCAGTACTTC
cdr3_aa: CASSLVGFPDSYEQYF

v_call: TRBV27
clone_size: -
cdr3_length: 15
j_call: TRBJ2-5
d_call: TRBD2
cdr3_nt: TGTGCCAGCAGCGACGCAGGGCGGGGAGGGGAGACCCAGTACTTC
cdr3_aa: CASSDAGRGGETQYF

v_call: TRBV5-6
clone_size: -
cdr3_length: 19
j_call: TRBJ1-3
d_call: -
cdr3_nt: TGTGCCAGCAGCTTGGCCGGATTGGTGGACAGAACGTTTGGAAACACCATATATTTT
cdr3_aa: CASSLAGLVDRTFGNTIYF